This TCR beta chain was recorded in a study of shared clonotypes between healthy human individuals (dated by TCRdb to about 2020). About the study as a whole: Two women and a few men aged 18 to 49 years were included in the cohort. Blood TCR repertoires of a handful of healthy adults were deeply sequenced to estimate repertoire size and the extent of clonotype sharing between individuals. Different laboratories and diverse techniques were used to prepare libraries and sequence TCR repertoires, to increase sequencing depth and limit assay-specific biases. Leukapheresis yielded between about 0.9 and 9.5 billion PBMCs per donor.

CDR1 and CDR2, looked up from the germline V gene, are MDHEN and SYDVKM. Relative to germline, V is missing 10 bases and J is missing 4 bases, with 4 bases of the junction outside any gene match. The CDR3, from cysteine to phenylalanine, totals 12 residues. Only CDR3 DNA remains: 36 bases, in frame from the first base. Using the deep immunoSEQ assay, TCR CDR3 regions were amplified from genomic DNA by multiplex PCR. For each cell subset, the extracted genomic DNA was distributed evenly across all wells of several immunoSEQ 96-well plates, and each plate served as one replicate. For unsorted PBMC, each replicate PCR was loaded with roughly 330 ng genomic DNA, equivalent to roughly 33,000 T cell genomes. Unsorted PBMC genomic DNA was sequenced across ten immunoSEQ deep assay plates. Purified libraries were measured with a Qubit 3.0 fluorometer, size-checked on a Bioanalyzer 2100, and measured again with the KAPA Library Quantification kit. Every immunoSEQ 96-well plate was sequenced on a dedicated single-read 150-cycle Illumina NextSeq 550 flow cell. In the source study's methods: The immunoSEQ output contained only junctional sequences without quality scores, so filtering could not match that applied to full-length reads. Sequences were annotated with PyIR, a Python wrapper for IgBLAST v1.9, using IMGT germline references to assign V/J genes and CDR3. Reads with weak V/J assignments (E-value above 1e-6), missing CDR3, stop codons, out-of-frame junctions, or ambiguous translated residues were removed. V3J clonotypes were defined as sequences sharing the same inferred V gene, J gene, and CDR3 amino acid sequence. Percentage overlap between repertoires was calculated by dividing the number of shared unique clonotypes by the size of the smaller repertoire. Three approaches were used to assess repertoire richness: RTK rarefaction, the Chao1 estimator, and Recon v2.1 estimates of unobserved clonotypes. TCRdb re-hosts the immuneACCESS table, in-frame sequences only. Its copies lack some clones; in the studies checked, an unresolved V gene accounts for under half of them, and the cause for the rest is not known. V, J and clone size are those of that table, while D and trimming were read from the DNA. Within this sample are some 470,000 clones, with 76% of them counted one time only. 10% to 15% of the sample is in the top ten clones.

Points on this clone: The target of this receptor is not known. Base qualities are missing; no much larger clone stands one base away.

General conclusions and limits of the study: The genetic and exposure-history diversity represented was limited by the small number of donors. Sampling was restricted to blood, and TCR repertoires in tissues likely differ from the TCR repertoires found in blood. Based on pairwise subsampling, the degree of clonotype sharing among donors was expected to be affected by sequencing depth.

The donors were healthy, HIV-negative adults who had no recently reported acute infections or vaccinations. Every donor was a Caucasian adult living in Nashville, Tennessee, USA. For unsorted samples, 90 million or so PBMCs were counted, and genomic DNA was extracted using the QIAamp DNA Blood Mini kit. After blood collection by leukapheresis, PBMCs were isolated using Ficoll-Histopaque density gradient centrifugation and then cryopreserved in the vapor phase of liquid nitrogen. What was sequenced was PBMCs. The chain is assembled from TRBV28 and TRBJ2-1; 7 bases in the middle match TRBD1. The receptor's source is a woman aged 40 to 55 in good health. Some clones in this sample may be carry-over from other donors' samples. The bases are TGTGCCACACAGGGGACGTACAATGAGCAGTTCTTC. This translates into CATQGTYNEQFF.